Below, 10 T cell receptor beta chains from the same sample are listed, as sequenced in a study of cytomegalovirus exposure and HLA in healthy donors. The PCR used 60 Vbeta and 13 Jbeta primers. Assay: immunoSEQ multiplex PCR; the TCRdb copy retains only in-frame clones and omits some. This sample has around 130,000 clones, with 70% to 75% found just once. The sample comprised PBMCs. These receptors originate from a woman between 35 and 50 years old in good health and CMV-seropositive.

The J gene is TRBJ1-2, the V gene TRBV6-6, with 7 bases matching TRBD1. Germline-derived CDR1 and CDR2 are MNHNY and SVGAGI (reference sequence). The CDR3 has 14 amino acids. V trimming: 6 bases; J trimming: 3 bases; junction bases outside the gene matches: 7. The chain's CDR3 is CASRRQGRDYGYTF. The CDR3 DNA reads TGTGCCAGCAGACGACAGGGCCGGGACTATGGCTACACCTTC.

This chain joins TRBV7-8 and TRBJ1-3, with D perhaps TRBD1 (6 bases). CDR3 size: 14 residues. Germline CDR1 SGHVS, CDR2 FQNEAQ. V lost 7 bases to trimming and J lost 0 bases, with 10 bases between them. CDR3 in DNA: TGTGCCAGCACCTCAGGGGTCTCTGGAAACACCATATATTTT. It yields the protein CASTSGVSGNTIYF.

V gene TRBV19 combines with J gene TRBJ2-3, with D hard to call. CDR1 and CDR2 from the germline V gene are LNHDA and SQIVND (reference sequence). V shed 1 base and J shed 4 bases, with 6 bases lying between them. This CDR3 has 13 amino acids. The CDR3 region has the DNA TGTGCCAGTAGTATAGCAATTTCAGATACGCAGTATTTT. This sequence encodes CASSIAISDTQYF.

V is TRBV7-3 and J is TRBJ2-5; D uncertain. Germline V gene sequence: CDR1 SGHTA, CDR2 FQGTGA. The V and J ends lost 0 bases and 1 base respectively, with 9 bases between them. The CDR3 has 15 amino acids. DNA for the CDR3: TGTGCCAGCAGCTTAACGTCCGGGTTCCAAGAGACCCAGTACTTC. Translation gives CASSLTSGFQETQYF.

CDR3 loop: CASSLLVQGGTGANVLTF. In DNA form, the CDR3 reads TGTGCCAGCAGTTTATTGGTCCAGGGAGGAACTGGGGCCAACGTCCTGACTTTC. The V call is TRBV28, the J call TRBJ2-6, with TRBD2 as a possible D gene (6 bases). CDR3 length: 18 residues. Germline lookup yields CDR1 MDHEN and CDR2 SYDVKM. V gave up 1 base and J gave up 2 bases, with 15 bases separating them.

The chain joins TRBV27 to TRBJ2-7; possible D gene TRBD1, 6 bases. Germline V CDR1 and CDR2: MNHEY, SMNVEV (reference sequence). The CDR3 contains 16 residues. Trimming cost V 5 bases and J 0 bases, with 17 bases left between them. CDR3 DNA: TGTGCCAGCAGTGCAACCGACAGGTCTAGCTCCTACGAGCAGTACTTC. Translating gives CASSATDRSSSYEQYF.

The chain is built from TRBV2 and TRBJ1-1; D unclear. Germline values: CDR1 SNHLY, CDR2 FYNNEI. The V and J ends lost 2 bases and 4 bases respectively, with 20 bases between them. The CDR3 is 17 amino acids. DNA of the CDR3: TGTGCCAGCAGTGAAAGGGAATACGGGTTCGCGGGCACTGAAGCTTTCTTT. Translated, it gives CASSEREYGFAGTEAFF.

V usage is TRBV20-1 and J usage is TRBJ1-1; D not certain. The CDR3 is 11 residues long. The V gene's germline CDR1 is DFQATT and CDR2 SNEGSKA (reference sequence). The V and J ends lost 4 bases and 5 bases respectively, with 8 bases between them. In nucleotides, the CDR3 is TGCAGTGCTAAATTGCAGACTGAAGCTTTCTTT. Protein sequence: CSAKLQTEAFF.

In its sample, this clone was seen a few times. The V call is TRBV5-1, the J call TRBJ1-1, with 9 nucleotides matching TRBD1. In germline, CDR1 is SGHRS, CDR2 YFSETQ. V lost 4 bases and J lost 5; bases outside the gene matches: 6. The CDR3 is 14 amino acids. CDR3 residues: CASSIQGAGTEAFF. CDR3 DNA: TGCGCCAGCAGCATACAGGGGGCTGGGACTGAAGCTTTCTTT.

This clone has just one count. The CDR3 nucleotides are TGTGCCAGCAGCCAAGGGGGCGGGGGGGGTAGCGAGACCCAGTACTTC. Encoded protein: CASSQGGGGGSETQYF. The rearrangement links TRBV4-2 to TRBJ2-5, with 9 positions matching TRBD2. Per the germline V gene, CDR1 is LGHNA and CDR2 is YNFKEQ. V was pared by 1 base and J by 5 bases, with 8 bases of the junction left unmatched. This CDR3 has 16 amino acids.